A selection of T cell receptor beta chains follows, all from one sample in a study of cytomegalovirus exposure and HLA in healthy donors. Sequencing used immunoSEQ multiplex PCR; TCRdb keeps in-frame clones, though not all of them. The sample yields about 160,000 clones, 79% seen once. Sequencing was performed on PBMCs. Receptor source: a man aged 50 to 60 in good health and CMV-seropositive. Both conserved end residues are part of each CDR3. A D gene is named only where the DNA matches it firmly. Where a row states a size, it is once, few, many or the class of an expanded clone; other rows omit it.

J | size | V | D | CDR3 | DNA
TRBJ1-4 | . | TRBV18 | . | CASSPNPREKLFF | TGTGCCAGCTCACCTAACCCTCGGGAAAAACTGTTTTTT
TRBJ2-3 | . | TRBV13 | TRBD2 | CASSFRLPQLAGAGTDTQYF | TGTGCCAGCAGCTTTCGGCTTCCTCAACTAGCGGGAGCGGGGACAGATACGCAGTATTTT
TRBJ1-1 | . | TRBV9 | . | CASSPLDSLNTEAFF | TGTGCCAGCAGCCCGCTGGACAGCTTGAACACTGAAGCTTTCTTT
TRBJ2-7 | . | TRBV4-2 | TRBD2 | CASSQATSGSSYEQYF | TGTGCCAGCAGCCAGGCGACTAGCGGGAGCTCCTACGAGCAGTACTTC
TRBJ2-1 | few | TRBV11-3 | TRBD2 | CASSLEGTIAGEKNEQFF | TGTGCCAGCAGCTTAGAGGGGACTATAGCGGGAGAGAAAAATGAGCAGTTCTTC
TRBJ2-7 | . | TRBV30 | TRBD1 | CAWSKTGVDYEQYF | TGTGCCTGGAGTAAAACAGGGGTAGACTACGAGCAGTACTTC
TRBJ2-5 | . | TRBV27 | TRBD2 | CASSLIRTSGRAGEQYF | TGTGCCAGCAGTTTAATCAGGACTAGCGGGAGGGCGGGGGAGCAGTACTTC
TRBJ2-7 | . | TRBV19 | . | CASGGLNPYEQYF | TGTGCCAGTGGGGGACTTAATCCCTACGAGCAGTACTTC
TRBJ2-7 | . | TRBV5-4 | . | CASSSPMDSPRGEQYF | TGTGCCAGCAGCTCACCCATGGACAGTCCGCGGGGGGAGCAGTACTTC
TRBJ2-1 | once | TRBV9 | TRBD2 | CASSVATWGGYNEQFF | TGTGCCAGCAGCGTAGCTACATGGGGGGGATACAATGAGCAGTTCTTC
TRBJ2-7 | few | TRBV28 | TRBD2 | CASSSLAGLYEQYF | TGTGCCAGCAGTTCGTTAGCGGGTCTCTACGAGCAGTACTTC
TRBJ2-1 | . | TRBV5-1 | TRBD1 | CASSLEEGAYNEQFF | TGCGCCAGCAGCTTGGAAGAGGGGGCGTACAATGAGCAGTTCTTC
TRBJ1-5 | few | TRBV19 | TRBD1 | CASRNRGQGVSNQPQHF | TGTGCCAGTCGAAACAGGGGGCAAGGGGTTAGCAATCAGCCCCAGCATTTT
TRBJ2-3 | . | TRBV6-6 | TRBD1 | CASSSRDRGTDTQYF | TGTGCCAGCAGTTCCCGGGACAGGGGGACAGATACGCAGTATTTT
TRBJ2-1 | . | TRBV25-1 | TRBD2 | CASSELGGNDNEQFF | TGTGCCAGCAGTGAATTGGGGGGGAACGACAATGAGCAGTTCTTC
TRBJ1-2 | . | TRBV7-9 | . | CSSSLDRNSYGYTF | TGTTCCAGCAGCTTAGACAGGAATAGCTATGGCTACACCTTC
TRBJ2-4 | few | TRBV15 | . | CATSRDTDLAKNIQYF | TGTGCCACCAGCAGAGATACAGATCTAGCGAAAAACATTCAGTACTTC
TRBJ1-1 | . | TRBV19 | TRBD1 | CASSIWGPGGPEAFF | TGTGCCAGTAGTATATGGGGCCCAGGGGGGCCTGAAGCTTTCTTT
TRBJ2-1 | . | TRBV6-5 | TRBD2 | CASRLRREGLNEQFF | TGTGCCAGCAGATTACGGCGGGAGGGCCTCAATGAGCAGTTCTTC
TRBJ2-7 | . | TRBV6-4 | TRBD1 | CASSDYAGRGTNEQYF | TGTGCCAGCAGTGACTACGCGGGCAGGGGGACCAACGAGCAGTACTTC
TRBJ1-3 | . | TRBV11-2 | . | CASSSGGGGNLGNTIYF | TGTGCCAGCAGCTCCGGCGGTGGGGGGAATCTTGGAAACACCATATATTTT
TRBJ1-1 | . | TRBV2 | . | CASSQEAGTEAFF | TGTGCCAGCAGTCAGGAGGCGGGCACTGAAGCTTTCTTT
TRBJ1-5 | . | TRBV7-9 | TRBD1 | CSSSSGTGGNQPQHF | TGTTCCAGCAGCTCCGGGACAGGGGGCAATCAGCCCCAGCATTTT
TRBJ1-3 | . | TRBV27 | TRBD1 | CASSRQGLSGNTIYF | TGTGCCAGCAGTAGACAGGGCCTCTCTGGAAACACCATATATTTT
TRBJ2-3 | . | TRBV2 | . | CASSADQLEITDTQYF | TGTGCCAGCAGTGCCGACCAACTAGAGATCACAGATACGCAGTATTTT
TRBJ1-1 | . | TRBV5-1 | . | CASNPARGDTEAFF | TGCGCCAGCAATCCGGCCAGGGGTGACACTGAAGCTTTCTTT
TRBJ2-1 | . | TRBV19 | . | CASPLEYTLPLDEQFF | TGTGCCTCTCCTTTGGAGTATACCCTCCCCCTAGATGAGCAGTTCTTC
TRBJ2-7 | . | TRBV4-1 | . | CASSQDLQGPYEQYF | TGCGCCAGCAGCCAAGATTTGCAGGGTCCCTACGAGCAGTACTTC
TRBJ2-7 | . | TRBV5-4 | . | CASSPGRGVAYEQYF | TGTGCCAGCAGCCCTGGACGGGGTGTCGCCTACGAGCAGTACTTC
TRBJ2-1 | . | TRBV12-5 | TRBD1 | CASGLPQTGGNEQFF | TGTGCTAGTGGTTTGCCTCAGACAGGGGGGAATGAGCAGTTCTTC
TRBJ2-7 | . | TRBV19 | . | CASSRRGYEQYF | TGTGCCAGTAGTCGCAGGGGATACGAGCAGTACTTC
TRBJ1-5 | once | TRBV6-1 | . | CASISGNQPQHF | TGTGCCAGCATATCAGGGAATCAGCCCCAGCATTTT
TRBJ1-2 | . | TRBV28 | . | CASSLLPGSARDGYTF | TGTGCCAGCAGTTTGCTGCCAGGGTCGGCCCGTGATGGCTACACCTTC
TRBJ1-1 | . | TRBV25-1 | . | CASTPAGAANTEAFF | TGTGCCAGCACCCCCGCTGGGGCGGCGAACACTGAAGCTTTCTTT
TRBJ1-2 | . | TRBV10-3 | TRBD1 | CATSDRVQVYGYTF | TGTGCCACCAGTGACAGGGTGCAGGTCTATGGCTACACCTTC
TRBJ2-3 | . | TRBV7-3 | . | CASSFLLSDTQYF | TGTGCCAGCAGCTTCTTGCTATCAGATACGCAGTATTTT
TRBJ2-1 | . | TRBV2 | TRBD2 | CASSDGLAGGEQFF | TGTGCCAGCAGTGATGGGCTAGCGGGGGGCGAGCAGTTCTTC
TRBJ2-5 | few | TRBV28 | . | CASSRQAVAETQYF | TGTGCCAGCAGTCGACAAGCGGTCGCGGAGACCCAGTACTTC
TRBJ2-7 | . | TRBV5-6 | . | CASSPPRRGQTYEQYF | TGTGCCAGCAGCCCCCCGAGGCGGGGACAGACTTACGAGCAGTACTTC
TRBJ1-1 | . | TRBV10-3 | . | CAISEFETRTEAFF | TGTGCCATCAGTGAGTTTGAGACGAGGACTGAAGCTTTCTTT
TRBJ2-7 | . | TRBV5-4 | TRBD2 | CASSTGLAGVYEQYF | TGTGCCAGCAGCACCGGACTAGCGGGAGTTTACGAGCAGTACTTC
TRBJ2-2 | . | TRBV6-4 | . | CASSDLGGTGELFF | TGTGCCAGCAGTGACTTAGGGGGCACCGGGGAGCTGTTTTTT
TRBJ2-1 | . | TRBV4-2 | TRBD2 | CASSQIGPAGGWYNEQFF | TGTGCCAGCAGCCAAATTGGCCCAGCGGGAGGGTGGTACAATGAGCAGTTCTTC
TRBJ2-1 | . | TRBV7-2 | TRBD1 | CASRPRQGWGEQFF | TGTGCCAGCCGGCCCCGACAGGGCTGGGGTGAGCAGTTCTTC
TRBJ2-1 | . | TRBV12-5 | . | CASGWGLGLAARSSYNEQFF | TGTGCTAGTGGATGGGGGCTAGGGCTAGCGGCAAGGAGCTCCTACAATGAGCAGTTCTTC
TRBJ2-1 | . | TRBV18 | TRBD2 | CASSVLAGAHNEQFF | TGTGCCAGCTCAGTTCTAGCGGGAGCACACAATGAGCAGTTCTTC
TRBJ2-7 | . | TRBV9 | . | CASSASWGVYEQYF | TGTGCCAGCAGCGCCAGCTGGGGGGTCTACGAGCAGTACTTC
TRBJ2-3 | . | TRBV5-4 | TRBD1 | CASSLVGQGSDTQYF | TGTGCCAGCAGCTTGGTCGGACAGGGTTCAGATACGCAGTATTTT
TRBJ1-2 | . | TRBV30 | . | CAWRPLNYGYTF | TGTGCCTGGAGGCCCCTAAACTATGGCTACACCTTC
TRBJ1-2 | . | TRBV7-2 | . | CASSPHSDRINYGYTF | TGTGCCAGCAGCCCCCACTCGGACAGAATTAACTATGGCTACACCTTC
TRBJ2-7 | . | TRBV28 | TRBD2 | CASRIAGASSYEQYF | TGTGCCAGCAGAATAGCGGGAGCGAGCTCCTACGAGCAGTACTTC
TRBJ1-5 | . | TRBV19 | TRBD1 | CASSIDRTGGPQPQHF | TGTGCCAGTAGTATAGATCGGACAGGGGGTCCTCAGCCCCAGCATTTT
TRBJ2-7 | . | TRBV28 | TRBD2 | CASSLRGGLALRYEQYF | TGTGCCAGCAGTTTACGGGGCGGACTAGCGCTACGCTACGAGCAGTACTTC
TRBJ2-7 | . | TRBV5-1 | TRBD1 | CASSLEGGQYF | TGCGCCAGCAGCTTGGAAGGGGGCCAATACTTC
TRBJ2-5 | . | TRBV4-2 | TRBD2 | CASSRFGTSGTLWTQYF | TGTGCCAGCAGCCGCTTCGGGACTAGCGGGACCCTTTGGACCCAGTACTTC
TRBJ2-3 | few | TRBV6-6 | . | CASSYGTSYTDTQYF | TGTGCCAGCAGTTACGGGACTTCCTACACAGATACGCAGTATTTT
TRBJ1-5 | . | TRBV28 | . | CASSLYRGDQPQHF | TGTGCCAGCAGTTTATATCGGGGGGATCAGCCCCAGCATTTT
TRBJ1-1 | . | TRBV28 | . | CASSLVGDTGAFF | TGTGCCAGCAGTTTGGTAGGGGACACTGGAGCTTTCTTT
TRBJ1-4 | few | TRBV4-2 | . | CASSQLDSDNEKLFF | TGTGCCAGCAGCCAACTGGACAGTGATAATGAAAAACTGTTTTTT
TRBJ2-1 | . | TRBV29-1 | TRBD2 | CSVVPSGRFVEQFF | TGCAGCGTTGTTCCCAGCGGGAGATTTGTTGAGCAGTTCTTC